These 20 T cell receptor beta chains came from one sample sequenced in a study of T cells in localized non-small cell lung cancer. Here immunoSEQ multiplex PCR was the method, and the copy in TCRdb shows in-frame clones only, minus some. Of 2,500 to 3,500 clones in the sample, approximately 20% are singletons; the top ten hold around 20%. This material consisted of lung tumor tissue, taken before any cancer treatment. The receptors shown here come from a man aged 35-75 years with stage I squamous cell lung carcinoma.

This chain uses TRBV6-8 with TRBJ2-5; no reliable D call. Germline V CDR1 and CDR2: MNHGY, SAAAGT. The V end was cut by 5 bases, the J end by 5 bases, with 9 bases between. The length of the CDR3 is 12 residues. The CDR3 DNA follows: TGTGCCAGCAGTGACGTTCAGGAGACCCAGTACTTC. This codes for CASSDVQETQYF.

This clone was seen a handful of times. The rearrangement joins TRBV19 to TRBJ1-1, with 8 bases identical to TRBD1. Trimming took 7 bases from V and 10 from J; bases not matched to a gene: 8. CDR1 and CDR2 (germline): LNHDA, SQIVND (reference sequence). The CDR3 is 12 amino acids. The CDR3 reads CASIPGTGRAFF. CDR3 DNA sequence: TGTGCCAGTATCCCCGGGACAGGACGAGCTTTCTTT.

This clone was seen a handful of times. V is TRBV5-2 and J is TRBJ2-1; no DNA check was done on the table's D call, TRBD2. TRBV5-2 is reported as a pseudogene. The CDR3 extends over 16 amino acids. The CDR3 nucleotides are TGTGCCAGCAGCTTCCTAGCGGGGGATGTACAGAATGAGCAGTTCTTC. It is translated as CASSFLAGDVQNEQFF.

The chain combines TRBV9 with TRBJ1-2; D not certain. Germline assignment: CDR1 SGDLS and CDR2 YYNGEE. The CDR3 length is 12 residues. Trimming pared 4 bases from V and 8 bases from J, leaving 12 bases between. CDR3 loop: CASSLSGYGYTF. The CDR3 DNA follows: TGTGCCAGCAGCCTCTCAGGTTACGGCTACACCTTC. Full variable domain (outside the CDR3, taken from reference TRBV9 and TRBJ1-2): DSGVTQTPKHLITATGQRVTLRCSPRSGDLSVYWYQQSLDQGLQFLIQYYNGEERAKGNILERFSAQQFPDLHSELNLSSLELGDSALYFCASSLSGYGYTFGSGTRLTVV.

This clone was seen a few times. The J gene is TRBJ1-4, the V gene TRBV19, with D hard to call. V was shortened by 3 bases and J by 4 bases, with 21 bases between the two germline ends. CDR1 is LNHDA and CDR2 is SQIVND in the germline V gene (reference sequence). This CDR3 region has 18 residues. The CDR3 spells CASSMGFEVRRFNEKLFF. The CDR3 DNA reads as TGTGCCAGTAGTATGGGGTTTGAGGTCCGGCGGTTTAATGAAAAACTGTTTTTT.

This clone was counted between two and nine times. The rearrangement links TRBV11-3 to TRBJ1-6, with TRBD1 identical over 7 bases. Germline trimming cut 1 base from V and 7 bases from J; bases unmatched to any gene: 7. The germline CDR1 and CDR2 sequences are SGHNT and YENEEA. The CDR3 runs to 16 residues. The CDR3 protein is CASSLVWRGRNSPLHF. DNA for the CDR3: TGTGCCAGCAGCTTAGTGTGGAGGGGGCGCAATTCACCCCTCCACTTT.

The chain uses TRBV9 and TRBJ1-2; D may be TRBD1 (5 bases). This CDR3 has 15 residues. Per germline, CDR1 SGDLS and CDR2 YYNGEE. V was shortened by 3 bases and J by 4 bases, with 16 bases between the two germline ends. DNA for the CDR3: TGTGCCAGCAGCGCGGGGGAGGACGGAGCCTATGGCTACACCTTC. Translation gives CASSAGEDGAYGYTF. The whole variable domain, filled in from reference TRBV9 and TRBJ1-2, reads DSGVTQTPKHLITATGQRVTLRCSPRSGDLSVYWYQQSLDQGLQFLIQYYNGEERAKGNILERFSAQQFPDLHSELNLSSLELGDSALYFCASSAGEDGAYGYTFGSGTRLTVV.

This clone has a handful of counts. The rearrangement links TRBV28 to TRBJ1-2, with 8 bases identical to TRBD1. Trimming cost V 3 bases and J 6 bases; bases outside gene matches: 6. Germline lookup yields CDR1 MDHEN and CDR2 SYDVKM. This CDR3 comprises 14 residues. CDR3 in amino acids: CASSFIQGADGYTF. The CDR3 DNA reads TGTGCCAGCAGTTTCATCCAGGGGGCCGATGGCTACACCTTC.

This clone is termed hyperexpanded. V usage is TRBV14 and J usage is TRBJ1-4, with unresolved D. Germline V gene sequence: CDR1 SGHDN, CDR2 FVKESK. V lost 1 base, J lost 3 bases, and 9 bases lay in between. The CDR3 is 15 residues long. This chain's CDR3 is CASSQGGRANEKLFF. CDR3 DNA sequence: TGTGCCAGCAGCCAAGGCGGGAGGGCTAATGAAAAACTGTTTTTT.

This clone was recorded a few times. The gene calls are TRBV11-3 and TRBJ2-7, with 10 bases that match TRBD1. The V gene end was trimmed by 5 bases and the J gene end by 2 bases; junction bases not matched to a gene: 6. This CDR3 spans 15 amino acids. CDR1 SGHNT and CDR2 YENEEA come from the germline V gene. CDR3 protein: CASSRRDRGPYEQYF. Here the CDR3 DNA reads TGTGCCAGCAGCCGCCGGGACAGGGGACCCTACGAGCAGTACTTC.

V is TRBV29-1 and J is TRBJ2-4, with 12 bases matching TRBD1. Germline-derived CDR1 and CDR2 are SQVTM and ANQGSEA. With 6 bases clipped from V and 1 base from J, the junction kept 4 bases outside the gene matches. The CDR3 totals 15 residues. CDR3 protein: CSVGGQGAAKNIQYF. DNA of the CDR3: TGCAGCGTGGGGGGACAGGGGGCGGCCAAAAACATTCAGTACTTC.

By its share, this clone is medium-sized. The rearrangement uses TRBV6-1 and TRBJ1-3; D remains unclear. This CDR3 comprises 15 residues. Trimming took 1 base from V and 0 from J, leaving 7 bases between them. From germline, CDR1 is MNHNS and CDR2 SASEGT. CDR3 coding DNA: TGTGCCAGCAGTGAAGGGTTGGCCTCTGGAAACACCATATATTTT. This encodes CASSEGLASGNTIYF.

The V gene is TRBV2, the J gene TRBJ1-5; possibly TRBD1 for D (6 bases). Looked up from germline, CDR1 is SNHLY and CDR2 is FYNNEI. This CDR3 contains 13 residues. V lost 7 bases and J 4 bases, leaving 11 bases between the germline ends. CDR3 region: CASTRGGNQPQHF. The CDR3 DNA reads TGTGCCAGCACCAGGGGTGGTAATCAGCCCCAGCATTTT. Supplemented by reference TRBV2 and TRBJ1-5, the full variable domain reads EPEVTQTPSHQVTQMGQEVILRCVPISNHLYFYWYRQILGQKVEFLVSFYNNEISEKSEIFDDQFSVERPDGSNFTLKIRSTKLEDSAMYFCASTRGGNQPQHFGDGTRLSIL.

This clone was seen a few times. This chain uses TRBV19 with TRBJ2-3; D is ambiguous. The CDR3 has 13 residues. V was trimmed by 10 bases and J by 2 bases, leaving 13 bases between them. Germline V gene lookup returns CDR1 LNHDA and CDR2 SQIVND (reference sequence). As DNA, the CDR3 is TGTGCCACCCGCCAGTTATCCACAGATACGCAGTATTTT. It yields the protein CATRQLSTDTQYF.

By share, this clone ranks as medium-sized. This rearrangement joins TRBV6-8 to TRBJ1-2; no reliable D call. This CDR3 has 12 amino acids. Germline-derived CDR1 and CDR2 are MNHGY and SAAAGT. The V gene lost 5 bases and the J gene lost 8 bases, with 12 bases spanning the gap. The CDR3 DNA is TGTGCCAGCAGTGGTAGGGTGGGAGGCTACACCTTC. Translated: CASSGRVGGYTF.

This clone was seen many times. The chain links TRBV6-8 to TRBJ1-5; TRBD1 is a possible D gene (6 bases). V lost 3 bases and J 3 bases, leaving 12 bases between the germline ends. In germline, CDR1 is MNHGY, CDR2 SAAAGT. The CDR3 consists of 15 residues. CDR3 sequence: CASSYLGGNNQPQHF. Written as DNA, the CDR3 is TGTGCCAGCAGTTATTTAGGGGGTAACAATCAGCCCCAGCATTTT.

This chain uses TRBV19 with TRBJ1-2, with D possibly TRBD1 on 5 matching bases. V was cut by 7 bases and J by 7 bases, with 16 bases left in between. Germline V gene sequence: CDR1 LNHDA, CDR2 SQIVND (reference sequence). The CDR3 has 13 residues. The CDR3, as DNA: TGTGCCAGTAACCACCGGGGGGGAGGTGGCTACACCTTC. Protein product: CASNHRGGGGYTF.

The rearrangement uses TRBV5-1 and TRBJ1-1, with D uncertain. Germline lookup yields CDR1 SGHRS and CDR2 YFSETQ. The CDR3 is 15 amino acids. V dropped 0 bases and J dropped 6 bases, with 15 bases sitting between them. The DNA for the CDR3 is TGCGCCAGCAGCTTGGGAGAGGGCGGAGACGCTGAAGCTTTCTTT. Translation: CASSLGEGGDAEAFF.

The chain carries TRBV28 and TRBJ2-7, with 9 bases identical to TRBD2. CDR3 size: 17 residues. V trimming: 6 bases; J trimming: 4 bases; junction bases outside the gene matches: 16. Germline CDR1 is MDHEN and CDR2 is SYDVKM. Here the CDR3 DNA reads TGTGCCAGCAGCCCCACCGGAGCGGGGGGACGTCTTTACGAGCAGTACTTC. Its protein product is CASSPTGAGGRLYEQYF.

The rearrangement joins TRBV28 to TRBJ1-2, with a weak D call TRBD1 (5 bases). The CDR3 consists of 14 residues. Germline CDR1 MDHEN, CDR2 SYDVKM. Between the trimmed V and J ends, which lost 5 bases and 4 bases, there was a span of 14 bases. The CDR3 loop reads CASSLTQGGYGYTF. In nucleotides, the CDR3 is TGTGCCAGCAGTCTGACTCAGGGAGGCTATGGCTACACCTTC.